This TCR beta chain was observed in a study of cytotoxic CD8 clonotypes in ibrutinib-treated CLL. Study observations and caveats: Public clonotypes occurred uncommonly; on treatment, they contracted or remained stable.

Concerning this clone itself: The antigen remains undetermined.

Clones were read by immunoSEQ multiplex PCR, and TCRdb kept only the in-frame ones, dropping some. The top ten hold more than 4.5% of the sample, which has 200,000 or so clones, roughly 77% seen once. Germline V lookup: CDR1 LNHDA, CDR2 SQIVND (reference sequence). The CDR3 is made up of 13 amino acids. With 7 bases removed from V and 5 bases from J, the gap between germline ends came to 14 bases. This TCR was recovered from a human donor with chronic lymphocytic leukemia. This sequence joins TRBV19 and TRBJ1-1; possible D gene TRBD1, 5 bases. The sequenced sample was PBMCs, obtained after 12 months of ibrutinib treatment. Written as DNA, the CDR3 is TGTGCCAGTACCCAATGGGGGGGAACTGAAGCTTTCTTT. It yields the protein CASTQWGGTEAFF.